This T cell receptor (beta chain) was recovered during a study of early T cells in non-severe SARS-CoV-2 infection (dated by TCRdb to the early 2020s). About the investigation overall: Bulk RNA from unsorted whole blood was used for TCR sequencing, so alpha and beta chains could not be paired. Study-level results and caveats: VDJdb matching was skewed toward anti-spike CD8 responses and likely underestimated virus-specific expansions by missing private and CD4 specificities.

This clonotype was seen a handful of times. The specificity of this receptor is unknown. The input lacks base qualities; no much larger clone sits a single base away. At the junction V is shortened by 7 bases and J by 8 bases, with 17 bases in between. The CDR3 has 13 amino acids, counting the end cysteine and phenylalanine. CDR3 DNA only is kept here, 39 bases in frame from base 1. The germline V gene (reference sequence) sets CDR1 to MNHNY and CDR2 to SVGAGI. The library was obtained by 5' RACE. Instrument on record: NextSeq 500. To correct for sequencing error and PCR bias, the TCR library protocol tagged individual cDNA molecules with unique molecular identifiers. Both TCR alpha and beta chains were sequenced, and tight co-correlation was observed between alpha and beta sequence abundances in each sample. The authors' analysis ran thus. Decombinator V4 was used to annotate the V gene, J gene and CDR3 of the TCR sequences. TCRs were defined as expanded if a significant change between any two time points was detected under a Poisson model with p below 0.0001. TCR abundances were normalised to the total number of TCRs sequenced in each sample and reported as counts per million. MAIT TCRs were defined by TRAV1-2 paired with TRAJ12, TRAJ20 or TRAJ33, and iNKT TCRs by TRAV10 paired with TRAJ18. A search of VDJdb, accessed on 1 November 2021, was run for TCRs annotated to CMV, EBV and SARS-CoV-2, with TCRs annotated for multiple antigens excluded. TCRdb itself trimmed the public reads at Q25 with fastp, ran MiXCR and retained productive beta chains. Merged by CDR3 protein, the rows form single entries marked with the most common genes and DNA. What appears here as the V and J calls and clone size reflects TCRdb's work, not the paper's. This sample is represented by more than 45,000 distinct CDR3 sequences; roughly 13% of them were singletons. The ten largest make up 4.8% of the sample.

Set within a cohort of healthcare workers in London, UK, this nested case-control study involved weekly PCR testing of nasopharyngeal swabs along with blood sampling. Healthcare workers were enrolled in the week of the UK lockdown, from 23 to 31 March 2020, and were followed every week for up to roughly 16 weeks. The clonotype comes from an adult who was a healthcare worker with PCR-confirmed SARS-CoV-2 infection or an uninfected control (not recorded which). The V and J segments used are TRBV6-6 and TRBJ1-2; the D gene is perhaps TRBD1, from 5 matching bases. The sample was whole blood. The sequenced DNA: TGTGCCAGCACCGCGGAGGGGATGTGGGGCTACACCTTC. It specifies CASTAEGMWGYTF.